These T cell receptor beta chains were read from a single sample in a study of blood T cell repertoires in COVID-19. Generated by immunoSEQ multiplex PCR, the TCRdb table keeps only in-frame clones and is missing some. The sample yields hundreds of thousands of clones, 85% seen once. The sample taken for sequencing was PBMCs or T cells enriched from blood (not recorded which). These receptors came from a woman between 50 and 59 years old who had recovered from COVID-19. CDR3s include the opening cysteine and the closing phenylalanine or tryptophan.

v_gene,j_gene,CDR3aa
TRBV5-6,TRBJ1-6,CASSLGTGGSPLHF
TRBV28,TRBJ2-3,CASSKGAHTQYF
TRBV29-1,TRBJ1-1,CSVAKDSNTEAFF
TRBV10-3,TRBJ1-4,CAISEIAGGEFEANEKLFF
TRBV18,TRBJ1-2,CASSFGKSNYGYTF
TRBV6-1,TRBJ1-2,CASSENGRAVYYF
TRBV6-4,TRBJ2-4,CASSDGLGIRFVKNIQYF
TRBV10-3,TRBJ2-6,CAISETTGGRPRSGANVLTF
TRBV4-1,TRBJ2-4,CASSQAGTSGLQYF
TRBV4-2,TRBJ2-1,CASSHASGEDNEQFF
TRBV7-9,TRBJ1-6,CASSLTVNSPLHF
TRBV3-1/TRBV3-2,TRBJ2-7,CASSQGVQHLYEQYF
TRBV4-2,TRBJ2-5,CASSQDWTSGQETQYF
TRBV9,TRBJ2-4,CASSVDRFGGGGDIQYF
TRBV10-1,TRBJ2-2,CASAGDGELFF
TRBV9,TRBJ2-1,CASSQDSSYNEQFF
TRBV24-1,TRBJ1-5,CATAQGNSNQPQHF
TRBV2,TRBJ1-2,CASRTSGGYGYTF
TRBV5-6,TRBJ1-5,CASSLGELNQPQHF
TRBV28,TRBJ1-6,CASSPRQGSSSPLHF
TRBV12-3/TRBV12-4,TRBJ2-7,CASSRGGAQYF
TRBV21-1,TRBJ1-2,CASSYGQGGFSSDGYTF
TRBV27,TRBJ1-6,CASSARLQTRSPLHF
TRBV19,TRBJ1-5,CASSSGSSGQPQHF
TRBV7-7,TRBJ2-7,CASSSGTGGFEQYF
TRBV9,TRBJ2-2,CASSLHRANTGELFF
TRBV7-8,TRBJ2-5,CASSFQSGGAGETQYF
TRBV19,TRBJ2-1,CASSTSPQRSSYNEQFF
TRBV11-3,TRBJ1-5,CASSQKEGGAQPQHF
TRBV7-2,TRBJ2-3,CASSFRGDTQYF
TRBV9,TRBJ1-1,CASSALLIDTEAFF
TRBV30,TRBJ1-6,CAWSAWDRGYNSPLHF
TRBV6-2/TRBV6-3,TRBJ1-2,CASSYSARGQNGYTF
TRBV9,TRBJ1-1,CASSVGGQGVNTEAFF
TRBV7-9,TRBJ2-1,CASSSRKLVTNEQFF
TRBV6-1,TRBJ2-2,CATSGGGNTGELFF
TRBV3-1/TRBV3-2,TRBJ2-4,CASSQGDSGGLAKNIQYF
TRBV7-2,TRBJ1-1,CASSLTGNTEAFF
TRBV28,TRBJ2-5,CASSWTGTGKETQYF
TRBV5-1,TRBJ2-7,CASSFPGQGFNEQYF
TRBV27,TRBJ2-3,CASSFRQGGSMDTQYF
TRBV28,TRBJ1-5,CASRSLGAAWDQPQHF
TRBV19,TRBJ2-3,CASKRQGMDTQYF
TRBV3-1/TRBV3-2,TRBJ2-3,CASSQGSTGTQYF